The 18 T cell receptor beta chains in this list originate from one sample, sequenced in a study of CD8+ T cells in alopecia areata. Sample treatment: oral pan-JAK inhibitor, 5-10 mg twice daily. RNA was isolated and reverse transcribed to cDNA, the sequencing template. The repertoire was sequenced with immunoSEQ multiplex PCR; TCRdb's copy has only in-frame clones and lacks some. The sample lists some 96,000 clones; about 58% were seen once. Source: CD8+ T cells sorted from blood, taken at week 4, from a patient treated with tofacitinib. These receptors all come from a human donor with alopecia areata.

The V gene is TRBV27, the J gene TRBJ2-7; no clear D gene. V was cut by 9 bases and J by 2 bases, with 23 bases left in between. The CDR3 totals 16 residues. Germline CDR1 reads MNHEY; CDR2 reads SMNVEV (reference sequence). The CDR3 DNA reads TGTGCCAGGATTTTAGGGTCAGCTAACTTACCCTACGAGCAGTACTTC. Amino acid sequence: CARILGSANLPYEQYF.

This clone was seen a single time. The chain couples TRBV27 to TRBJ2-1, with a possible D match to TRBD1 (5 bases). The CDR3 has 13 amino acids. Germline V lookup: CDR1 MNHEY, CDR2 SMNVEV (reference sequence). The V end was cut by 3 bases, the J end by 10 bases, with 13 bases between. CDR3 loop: CASSFSFQGEQFF. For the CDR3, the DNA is TGTGCCAGCAGTTTTTCGTTTCAGGGAGAGCAGTTCTTC.

CDR3 region: CASSMGDSYEQYF. CDR3 in DNA: TGTGCCAGTAGTATGGGGGACAGCTACGAGCAGTACTTC. The J gene is TRBJ2-7, the V gene TRBV19; 7 bases align to TRBD1. This CDR3 is 13 amino acids long. The germline V gene has CDR1 LNHDA and CDR2 SQIVND (reference sequence). J was trimmed by 3 bases and V by 3 bases; bases with no gene match: 2.

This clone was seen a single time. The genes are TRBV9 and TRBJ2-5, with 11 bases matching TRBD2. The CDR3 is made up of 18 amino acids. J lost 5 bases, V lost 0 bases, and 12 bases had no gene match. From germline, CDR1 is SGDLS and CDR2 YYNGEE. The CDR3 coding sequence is TGTGCCAGCAGCGTAGGAGTGAATCTAGCGGGGGGCCGGGAGACCCAGTACTTC. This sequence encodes CASSVGVNLAGGRETQYF. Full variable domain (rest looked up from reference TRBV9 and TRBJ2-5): DSGVTQTPKHLITATGQRVTLRCSPRSGDLSVYWYQQSLDQGLQFLIQYYNGEERAKGNILERFSAQQFPDLHSELNLSSLELGDSALYFCASSVGVNLAGGRETQYFGPGTRLLVL.

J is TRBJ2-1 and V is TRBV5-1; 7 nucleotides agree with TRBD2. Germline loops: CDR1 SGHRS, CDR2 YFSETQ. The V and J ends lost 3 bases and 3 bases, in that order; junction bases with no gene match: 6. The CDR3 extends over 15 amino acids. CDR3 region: CASSWSGISYNEQFF. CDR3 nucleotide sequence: TGCGCCAGCAGCTGGAGCGGGATCAGCTACAATGAGCAGTTCTTC.

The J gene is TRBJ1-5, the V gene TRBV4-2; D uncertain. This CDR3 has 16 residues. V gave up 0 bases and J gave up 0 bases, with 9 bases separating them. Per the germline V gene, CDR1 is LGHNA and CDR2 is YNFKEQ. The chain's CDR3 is CASSQDPGISNQPQHF. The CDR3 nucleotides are TGTGCCAGCAGCCAAGATCCGGGGATTAGCAATCAGCCCCAGCATTTT.

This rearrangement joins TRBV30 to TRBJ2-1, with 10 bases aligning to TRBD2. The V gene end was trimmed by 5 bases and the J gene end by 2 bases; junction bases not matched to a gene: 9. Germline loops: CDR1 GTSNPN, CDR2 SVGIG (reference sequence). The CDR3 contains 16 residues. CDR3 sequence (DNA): TGTGCCTGGGCACGAACTAGCGGGATCCCCTACAATGAGCAGTTCTTC. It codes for CAWARTSGIPYNEQFF.

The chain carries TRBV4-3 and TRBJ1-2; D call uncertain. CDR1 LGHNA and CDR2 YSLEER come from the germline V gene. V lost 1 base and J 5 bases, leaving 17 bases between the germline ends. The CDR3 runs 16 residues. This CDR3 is CASSQVVEGEGYGYTF. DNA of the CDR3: TGCGCCAGCAGCCAAGTTGTGGAGGGAGAGGGTTATGGCTACACCTTC.

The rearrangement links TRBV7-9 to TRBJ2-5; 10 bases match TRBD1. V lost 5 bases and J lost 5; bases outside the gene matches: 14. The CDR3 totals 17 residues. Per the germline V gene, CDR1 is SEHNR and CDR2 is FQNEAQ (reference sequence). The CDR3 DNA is TGTGCCAGCAGCCTACCCGCCGGGGGACAGGGGTTTGAGACCCAGTACTTC. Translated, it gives CASSLPAGGQGFETQYF.

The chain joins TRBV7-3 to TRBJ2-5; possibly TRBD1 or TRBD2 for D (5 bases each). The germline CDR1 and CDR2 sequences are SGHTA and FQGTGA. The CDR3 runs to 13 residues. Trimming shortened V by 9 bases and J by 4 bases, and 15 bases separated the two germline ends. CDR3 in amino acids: CARITGASETQYF. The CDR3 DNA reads TGTGCCAGGATAACCGGGGCCTCAGAGACCCAGTACTTC.

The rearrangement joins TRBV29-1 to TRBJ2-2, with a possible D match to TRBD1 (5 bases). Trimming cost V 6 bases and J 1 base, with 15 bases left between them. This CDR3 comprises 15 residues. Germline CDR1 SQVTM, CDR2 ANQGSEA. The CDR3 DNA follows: TGCAGCGTGGAGACAGCGAGCTTGAACACCGGGGAGCTGTTTTTT. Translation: CSVETASLNTGELFF.

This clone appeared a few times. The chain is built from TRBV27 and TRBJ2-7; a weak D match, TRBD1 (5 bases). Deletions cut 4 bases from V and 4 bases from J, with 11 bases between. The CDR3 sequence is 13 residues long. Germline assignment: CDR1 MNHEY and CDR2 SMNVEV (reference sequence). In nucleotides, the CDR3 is TGTGCCAGCAGTTCGGCTGGGGCTTACGAGCAGTACTTC. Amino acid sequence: CASSSAGAYEQYF.

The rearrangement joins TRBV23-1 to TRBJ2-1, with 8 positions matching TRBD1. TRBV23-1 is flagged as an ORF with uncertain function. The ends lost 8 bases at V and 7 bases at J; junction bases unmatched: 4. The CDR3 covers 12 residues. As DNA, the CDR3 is TGCGCCAGCGGACAGGGTCTGAATGAGCAGTTCTTC. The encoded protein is CASGQGLNEQFF.

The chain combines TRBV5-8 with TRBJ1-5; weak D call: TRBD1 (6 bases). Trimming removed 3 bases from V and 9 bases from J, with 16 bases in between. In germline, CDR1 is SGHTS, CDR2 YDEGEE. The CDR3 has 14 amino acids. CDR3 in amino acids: CASSSSQGLGPQHF. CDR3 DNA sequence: TGTGCCAGCAGCTCTTCACAGGGTTTGGGGCCCCAGCATTTT. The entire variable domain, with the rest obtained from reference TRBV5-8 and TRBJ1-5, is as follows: EAGVTQSPTHLIKTRGQQATLRCSPISGHTSVYWYQQALGLGLQFLLWYDEGEERNRGNFPPRFSGRQFPNYSSELNVNALELEDSALYLCASSSSQGLGPQHFGDGTRLSIL.

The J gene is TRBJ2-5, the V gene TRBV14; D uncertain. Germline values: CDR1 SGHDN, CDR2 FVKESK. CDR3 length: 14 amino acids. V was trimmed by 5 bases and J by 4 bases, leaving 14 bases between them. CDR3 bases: TGTGCCAGCAGCGACCCTCCCACGTCAGAGACCCAGTACTTC. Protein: CASSDPPTSETQYF.

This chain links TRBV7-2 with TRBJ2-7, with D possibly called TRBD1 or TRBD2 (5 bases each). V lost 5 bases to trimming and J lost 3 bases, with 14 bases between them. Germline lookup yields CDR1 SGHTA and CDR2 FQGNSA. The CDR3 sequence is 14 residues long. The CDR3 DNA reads TGTGCCAGCAGCCCAGCCTGGGGGATCTACGAGCAGTACTTC. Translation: CASSPAWGIYEQYF.

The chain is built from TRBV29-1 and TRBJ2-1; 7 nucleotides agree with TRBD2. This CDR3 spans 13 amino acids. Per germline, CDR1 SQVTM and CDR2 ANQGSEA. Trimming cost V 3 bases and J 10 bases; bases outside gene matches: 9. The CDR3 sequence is CSVEELARLEQFF. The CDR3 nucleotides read TGCAGCGTTGAGGAACTAGCGCGGCTCGAGCAGTTCTTC.

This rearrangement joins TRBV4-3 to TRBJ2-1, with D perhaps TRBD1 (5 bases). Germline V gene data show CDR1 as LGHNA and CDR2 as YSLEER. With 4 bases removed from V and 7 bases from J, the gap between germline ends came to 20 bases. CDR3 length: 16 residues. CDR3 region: CASSPGDFSPGNEQFF. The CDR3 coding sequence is TGCGCCAGCAGCCCCGGAGATTTCTCCCCAGGGAATGAGCAGTTCTTC.